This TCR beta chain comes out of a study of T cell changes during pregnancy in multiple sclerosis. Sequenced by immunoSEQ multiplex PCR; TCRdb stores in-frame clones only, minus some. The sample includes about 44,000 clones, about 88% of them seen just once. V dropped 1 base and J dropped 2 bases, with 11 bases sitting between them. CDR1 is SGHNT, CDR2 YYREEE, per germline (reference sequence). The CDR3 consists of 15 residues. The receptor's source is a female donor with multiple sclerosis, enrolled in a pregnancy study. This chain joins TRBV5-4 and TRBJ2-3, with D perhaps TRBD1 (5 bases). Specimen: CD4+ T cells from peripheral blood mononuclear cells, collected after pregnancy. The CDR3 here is CASSLRAGITDTQYF. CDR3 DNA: TGTGCCAGCAGCTTGCGTGCAGGGATCACAGATACGCAGTATTTT.